Listed below are T cell receptor beta chains from one sample, sequenced in a study of blood T cell repertoires in COVID-19. The protocol was immunoSEQ multiplex PCR, while the TCRdb copy is restricted to in-frame clones and leaves out a portion. This table holds 200,000 to 300,000 clones, approximately 90% found once. Sequenced: PBMCs or T cells enriched from blood (not recorded which). The receptors come from a woman in her 30s with acute COVID-19. Each CDR3 is given with its conserved first and last residue. D genes are given only for firm matches. Where a row states a size, it is once, few, many or the class of an expanded clone; other rows omit it.

cdr3_nt cdr3_aa j_call d_call clone_size v_call
TGTGCCAGCAGCTTTTTTGGACAGGGGGCCGGTGAGCAGTTCTTC CASSFFGQGAGEQFF TRBJ2-1 TRBD1 - TRBV13
TGTGCTAGCAGCTTAGGAGGGGGTACGGGCACAGATACGCAGTATTTT CASSLGGGTGTDTQYF TRBJ2-3 - - TRBV7-7
TGTGCCAGTGGGACAGGGCTGGGGGGTAACACTGAAGCTTTCTTT CASGTGLGGNTEAFF TRBJ1-1 TRBD1 - TRBV6-5
TGTGCCAGCAGCCGATTAGACAGGGAGCTCCATGGCTACACCTTC CASSRLDRELHGYTF TRBJ1-2 TRBD1 - TRBV7-9
TGCGCCAGCAGCCAAGAACTAGCCTCACAGACCCAGTACTTC CASSQELASQTQYF TRBJ2-5 - once TRBV4-3
TGTGCCTGGAGTGTAGGGTCGGGATACGGCTACACCTTC CAWSVGSGYGYTF TRBJ1-2 - - TRBV30
TGCGCCAGCAGCCGCGGGGGAGGCTCCTACAATGAGCAGTTCTTC CASSRGGGSYNEQFF TRBJ2-1 TRBD2 - TRBV4-1
TGTGCCAGCAGTGTGGGACAGTTGAACACTGAAGCTTTCTTT CASSVGQLNTEAFF TRBJ1-1 TRBD1 - TRBV2
TGTGCCAGCAGTTTTCGCGGGACGAATGAGCAGTTCTTC CASSFRGTNEQFF TRBJ2-1 - - TRBV12-3/TRBV12-4
TGTGCCAGCCTAAATGGAGCTGAAGCTTTCTTT CASLNGAEAFF TRBJ1-1 - - TRBV27
TGTGCCAGCTCCCCACTCGGACAGGGTGTGGAGACCCAGTACTTC CASSPLGQGVETQYF TRBJ2-5 TRBD1 - TRBV18
TGTGCCAGCAGTTACTCCCGCCAGGGGGACGAGCAGTACTTC CASSYSRQGDEQYF TRBJ2-7 TRBD1 - TRBV6-5